The 23 T cell receptor beta chains given below trace back to one sample, sequenced in a study of blood T cell repertoires in COVID-19. Data came from immunoSEQ multiplex PCR; TCRdb stores just in-frame clones and leaves some out. The data contain some 150,000 clones, over 80% of them singletons. Material for sequencing was peripheral blood. These receptors were collected from a man aged 50 to 60 who had recovered from COVID-19.

V gene TRBV27 combines with J gene TRBJ2-7, with 10 nucleotides matching TRBD1. The CDR3 length is 18 residues. CDR1 is MNHEY, CDR2 SMNVEV, per germline (reference sequence). With V trimmed by 3 bases and J by 2 bases, 13 bases remained unmatched. CDR3 protein: CASSFGASGQGTAYEQYF. CDR3 nucleotide sequence: TGTGCCAGCAGTTTTGGGGCCTCGGGACAGGGGACAGCCTACGAGCAGTACTTC.

The gene calls are TRBV3-1 (or the pseudogene TRBV3-2) and TRBJ1-1, with no clear D. The germline V and J ends were trimmed by 1 base and 3 bases, with 15 bases remaining between them. This CDR3 is built from 16 residues. Germline CDR1 and CDR2: LGHDT and YNNKEL (reference sequence). CDR3 sequence (DNA): TGTGCCAGCAGCCAAGGTACAGCCTACGGGGACACTGAAGCTTTCTTT. Amino acid sequence: CASSQGTAYGDTEAFF.

The chain joins TRBV5-1 to TRBJ1-1; D gene uncertain. V lost 5 bases, J lost 0 bases, and 5 bases lay in between. The CDR3 loop spans 12 amino acids. Germline V lookup: CDR1 SGHRS, CDR2 YFSETQ. CDR3 sequence reads: CASRSMNTEAFF. CDR3 in DNA: TGCGCCAGCAGGTCTATGAACACTGAAGCTTTCTTT.

This chain joins TRBV27 and TRBJ1-1, with TRBD1 as a possible D gene (5 bases). V lost 4 bases, J lost 4 bases, and 13 bases lay in between. The CDR3 is made up of 14 amino acids. The V gene's germline CDR1 is MNHEY and CDR2 SMNVEV (reference sequence). The CDR3 sequence: CASSWIGATTEAFF. CDR3 DNA sequence: TGTGCCAGCAGTTGGATAGGGGCAACCACTGAAGCTTTCTTT.

The chain is built from TRBV11-3 and TRBJ1-6; TRBD1 matches at 7 bases. The CDR3 is 13 residues long. CDR1 is SGHNT and CDR2 is YENEEA in the germline V gene. J gave up 9 bases and V 3 bases, and 2 bases lay outside the gene matches. CDR3 sequence reads: CASSFTGVSPLHF. For the CDR3, the DNA is TGTGCCAGCAGCTTCACAGGGGTTTCACCCCTCCACTTT.

The chain has TRBV7-3 and TRBJ2-1; 7 bases are a match to TRBD2. Per germline, CDR1 SGHTA and CDR2 FQGTGA. V lost 1 base and J lost 0; bases outside the gene matches: 6. The CDR3 loop spans 17 amino acids. CDR3 in DNA: TGTGCCAGCAGCTTAAGTCTGGGGGGGAGCTCCTACAATGAGCAGTTCTTC. It is translated as CASSLSLGGSSYNEQFF.

The chain combines TRBV27 with TRBJ2-1; TRBD2 matches at 11 bases. Germline V gene lookup returns CDR1 MNHEY and CDR2 SMNVEV (reference sequence). Unmatched junction bases numbered 6, after V lost 5 bases and J lost 6 bases. This CDR3 is 15 amino acids long. DNA of the CDR3: TGTGCCAGCAGTCCCGGGACTAGCGGCCTCAATGAGCAGTTCTTC. Translation: CASSPGTSGLNEQFF.

The chain recombines TRBV13 with TRBJ1-1, with a possible D match to TRBD1 (6 bases). Germline CDR1 reads PRHDT; CDR2 reads FYEKMQ (reference sequence). The CDR3 spans 15 residues. With 2 bases removed from V and 4 bases from J, the gap between germline ends came to 14 bases. The CDR3 bases are TGTGCCAGCAGCTTACGTCGCAGGGGCCGCACTGAAGCTTTCTTT. Translating it yields CASSLRRRGRTEAFF.

This clone was recorded a few times. This sequence joins TRBV2 and TRBJ1-2; 9 bases align to TRBD1. Germline V gene lookup returns CDR1 SNHLY and CDR2 FYNNEI. With V trimmed by 4 bases and J by 6 bases, 6 bases remained unmatched. This CDR3 is built from 14 residues. The CDR3 loop reads CASSGPYRGHGYTF. The CDR3 coding sequence is TGTGCCAGCAGTGGCCCTTACAGGGGGCATGGCTACACCTTC.

V gene TRBV4-3 combines with J gene TRBJ1-2, with 8 bases identical to TRBD1. The CDR3 is made up of 15 amino acids. V trimming: 2 bases; J trimming: 6 bases; junction bases outside the gene matches: 8. Germline loops: CDR1 LGHNA, CDR2 YSLEER. CDR3 DNA: TGCGCCAGCAGCCAAACCGGACAGGGAGTTCATGGCTACACCTTC. Its translation: CASSQTGQGVHGYTF.

The gene calls are TRBV29-1 and TRBJ1-1; D is ambiguous. Germline V gene lookup returns CDR1 SQVTM and CDR2 ANQGSEA. The CDR3 loop spans 11 amino acids. Trimming removed 7 bases from V and 3 bases from J, with 9 bases in between. The CDR3 protein is CSGGMDTEAFF. Here the CDR3 DNA reads TGCAGCGGCGGCATGGACACTGAAGCTTTCTTT.

The chain carries TRBV27 and TRBJ2-5, with a possible D match to TRBD1 (6 bases). This CDR3 is 13 amino acids long. The V end lost 6 bases, the J end lost 0 bases, and 8 bases lay between the germline ends. The V gene's germline CDR1 is MNHEY and CDR2 SMNVEV (reference sequence). CDR3 sequence: CASRTGYQETQYF. The CDR3 nucleotides are TGTGCCAGCAGAACAGGGTACCAAGAGACCCAGTACTTC.

The V and J genes are TRBV30 and TRBJ2-7; perhaps TRBD2 as D (6 bases). The CDR3 sequence is 13 residues long. Germline CDR1 GTSNPN, CDR2 SVGIG (reference sequence). The V end lost 3 bases, the J end lost 3 bases, and 12 bases lay between the germline ends. CDR3 nucleotide sequence: TGTGCCTGGAGGGGGGGTCAGGACTACGAGCAGTACTTC. Translated, it gives CAWRGGQDYEQYF.

The J gene is TRBJ2-3, the V gene TRBV12-3 or TRBV12-4, with unresolved D. The CDR3 totals 13 residues. Trimming took off 5 bases at V and 6 bases at J, with 12 bases between the two ends. CDR3 sequence (DNA): TGTGCCAGCAGTATACCACCCGGGGATACGCAGTATTTT. Translation: CASSIPPGDTQYF.

CDR3 protein: CSAPDREAGYTF. CDR3 coding DNA: TGCAGCGCCCCCGACAGGGAGGCTGGCTACACCTTC. The J gene is TRBJ1-2, the V gene TRBV29-1; 7 positions match TRBD1. The CDR3 has 12 amino acids. Losses at the gene ends were 7 bases for V and 7 bases for J; bases not matched to a gene: 9. Germline V gene sequence: CDR1 SQVTM, CDR2 ANQGSEA.

The rearrangement links TRBV7-2 to TRBJ1-1; no definite D call. Germline-derived CDR1 and CDR2 are SGHTA and FQGNSA. The ends were cut back, 5 bases at V and 4 bases at J, with 20 bases in the middle. This CDR3 is built from 16 residues. Here the CDR3 reads CASSPRGAVTTTEAFF. CDR3 nucleotides: TGTGCCAGCAGCCCCAGAGGTGCAGTTACCACCACTGAAGCTTTCTTT.

The V gene is TRBV9, the J gene TRBJ2-1; D is perhaps TRBD2 (5 bases). CDR3 length equals 14 residues. Trimming stripped 4 bases from V and 8 bases from J, with 16 bases between. Germline V gene lookup returns CDR1 SGDLS and CDR2 YYNGEE. As DNA, the CDR3 is TGTGCCAGCAGCCCCGGAAGAGGGCGCCATGAGCAGTTCTTC. It specifies CASSPGRGRHEQFF.

The chain combines TRBV29-1 with TRBJ1-1, with no clear D. This CDR3 spans 12 amino acids. Trimming took off 5 bases at V and 0 bases at J, with 7 bases between the two ends. Germline loops: CDR1 SQVTM, CDR2 ANQGSEA. The CDR3 is CSVRNMNTEAFF. CDR3 bases: TGCAGCGTTCGTAATATGAACACTGAAGCTTTCTTT.

The CDR3 loop is CASSARTGAYGYTF. The CDR3 DNA reads TGTGCCAGCAGCGCCCGGACAGGGGCTTATGGCTACACCTTC. This rearrangement joins TRBV7-2 to TRBJ1-2; 9 nucleotides line up with TRBD1. Germline lookup yields CDR1 SGHTA and CDR2 FQGNSA. The CDR3 is 14 residues long. Trimming cost V 5 bases and J 5 bases; bases outside gene matches: 6.

V gene TRBV9 combines with J gene TRBJ2-7; 9 nucleotides line up with TRBD1. V lost 0 bases and J lost 3; bases outside the gene matches: 7. The length of the CDR3 is 16 residues. Germline assignment: CDR1 SGDLS and CDR2 YYNGEE. The CDR3 sequence is CASSVDLMGQGYEQYF. CDR3 nucleotides: TGTGCCAGCAGCGTAGATCTTATGGGACAGGGCTACGAGCAGTACTTC.

This chain uses TRBV2 with TRBJ2-2; D may be TRBD1 (6 bases). Trimming cost V 5 bases and J 5 bases, with 9 bases left between them. The CDR3 extends over 13 amino acids. From germline, CDR1 is SNHLY and CDR2 FYNNEI. The CDR3 loop reads CASSLQGTGELFF. CDR3 DNA sequence: TGTGCCAGCAGTTTACAGGGAACCGGGGAGCTGTTTTTT.

This clone occurred once. This sequence joins TRBV6-1 and TRBJ1-3; D remains ambiguous. The germline gives CDR1 MNHNS, CDR2 SASEGT. Trimming removed 2 bases at V and 0 bases at J, with 8 bases between. The CDR3 extends over 15 amino acids. The CDR3 DNA reads as TGTGCCAGCAGTGAATCTCTCTACTCTGGAAACACCATATATTTT. As protein: CASSESLYSGNTIYF.

The chain carries TRBV29-1 and TRBJ1-4; D may be TRBD1 (6 bases). Between the trimmed V and J ends, which lost 5 bases and 0 bases, there was a span of 10 bases. Germline V lookup: CDR1 SQVTM, CDR2 ANQGSEA. The CDR3 runs 14 residues. CDR3 protein: CSVTDRATNEKLFF. CDR3 nucleotides: TGCAGCGTTACGGACAGAGCAACTAATGAAAAACTGTTTTTT. The variable domain in full, with the rest retrieved from reference TRBV29-1 and TRBJ1-4, is SAVISQKPSRDICQRGTSLTIQCQVDSQVTMMFWYRQQPGQSLTLIATANQGSEATYESGFVIDKFPISRPNLTFSTLTVSNMSPEDSSIYLCSVTDRATNEKLFFGSGTQLSVL.